Listed below are T cell receptor beta chains from one sample, sequenced in a study of shared clonotypes between healthy human individuals. Profiled with immunoSEQ multiplex PCR; TCRdb holds only in-frame clones, not every one. This table has approximately 1,500,000 clones, approximately 98% appearing once. The specimen sequenced was naive CD4+ T cells sorted from blood. Every receptor here comes from a man aged 25-40 years in good health. The CDR3 runs from the conserved cysteine through the conserved F or W. The D gene is left open where the match is weak. Only some rows state a clone size, as once, few, many or a class for expanded clones.

>TRBV11-3|.|TRBJ2-3|.
CASSLGPADTQYF
TGTGCCAGCAGCTTGGGGCCGGCAGATACGCAGTATTTT
>TRBV28|.|TRBJ2-1|.
CASRAVAEQFF
TGTGCCAGCAGAGCTGTAGCGGAGCAGTTCTTC
>TRBV18|TRBD2|TRBJ2-5|.
CASSPFPLGLDETQYF
TGTGCCAGCTCACCATTTCCGCTCGGACTAGACGAGACCCAGTACTTC
>TRBV6-5|.|TRBJ2-5|.
CASRSQGETQYF
TGTGCCAGCAGGTCTCAGGGGGAGACCCAGTACTTC
>TRBV28|TRBD1|TRBJ1-5|.
CASSLWQGVVNQPQHF
TGTGCCAGCAGTTTATGGCAGGGGGTAGTCAATCAGCCCCAGCATTTT
>TRBV5-1|.|TRBJ2-1|.
CASSPPGRNNEQFF
TGCGCCAGCAGCCCCCCGGGACGTAACAATGAGCAGTTCTTC
>TRBV11-3|TRBD1|TRBJ1-1|.
CASSFRDRGKNTEAFF
TGTGCCAGCAGCTTTCGGGACAGGGGGAAGAACACTGAAGCTTTCTTT
>TRBV7-6|TRBD1|TRBJ1-5|.
CASSSDRTGGGPQHF
TGTGCCAGCAGCTCGGACAGGACAGGTGGCGGGCCCCAGCATTTT
>TRBV29-1|TRBD2|TRBJ2-5|once
CSVAGTSGSGWETQYF
TGCAGCGTCGCAGGGACTAGCGGGAGTGGGTGGGAGACCCAGTACTTC
>TRBV9|.|TRBJ2-3|.
CASSLGWTTDTQYF
TGTGCCAGCAGTCTGGGGTGGACCACAGATACGCAGTATTTT
>TRBV28|TRBD1|TRBJ1-5|.
CASSSPRGTGNQPQHF
TGTGCCAGCAGTTCACCTCGGGGGACAGGGAATCAGCCCCAGCATTTT